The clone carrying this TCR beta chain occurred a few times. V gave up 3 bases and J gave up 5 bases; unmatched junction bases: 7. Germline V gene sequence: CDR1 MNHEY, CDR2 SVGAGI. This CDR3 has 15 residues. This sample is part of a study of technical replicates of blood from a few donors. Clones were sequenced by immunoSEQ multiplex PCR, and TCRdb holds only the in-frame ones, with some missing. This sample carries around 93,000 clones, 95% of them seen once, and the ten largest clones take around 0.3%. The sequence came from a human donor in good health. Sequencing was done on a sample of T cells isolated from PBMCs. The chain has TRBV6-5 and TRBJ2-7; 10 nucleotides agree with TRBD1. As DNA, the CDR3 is TGTGCCAGCAGTTATCTCCGACAGGGGGCTCACGAGCAGTACTTC. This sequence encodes CASSYLRQGAHEQYF.